This is a list of T cell receptor delta chains from one sample in a study of gamma-delta T cells after stem cell transplantation. TCRdb re-called clones from the RT-PCR reads using CATT. The sample contains thousands of delta-chain clones, roughly 15% of which appear only once. Sequenced: gamma-delta T cells. These receptors came from a human donor. It is not recorded whose cells these are; they may come from a transplant donor. Each CDR3 is given with its conserved first and last residue.

>TRDJ1|21|TRDV3
CAFKLGFTSCLGDIGTDKLIF
>TRDJ2|22|TRDV2
CASHNLTSYRTGGRTLTAQLFF
>TRDJ1|17|TRDV1
CALGKGPGYRAGDKLIF
>TRDJ1|16|TRDV2
CACDTVLGERPDKLIF
>TRDJ1|21|TRDV1
CALGELCPSYLGWGIPDKLIF
>TRDJ1|21|TRDV3
CASPLPTLSWGTRESTDKLIF
>TRDJ1|17|TRDV1
CALGEPLIRLISDKLIF
>TRDJ2|15|TRDV1
CALGDPISGSEQLFF
>TRDJ3|23|TRDV2
CACDTRPSYGAGSSSWDTRQMFF
>TRDJ3|17|TRDV3
CAFCPGDTFWDTRQMFF
>TRDJ2|23|TRDV3
CAFSPRKGRGLDWGSTRTAQLFF
>TRDJ1|25|TRDV2
CACDTPTPGIRPWGILLGSTDKLIF
>TRDJ2|17|TRDV2
CACDTVSGSLKTAQLFF
>TRDJ1|16|TRAV29/DV5
CAANLMGRGHTDKLIF
>TRDJ3|17|TRDV2
CACDWGMPVRDTRQMFF
>TRDJ1|17|TRDV3
CALRPFLPGDTTDKLIF
>TRDJ3|20|TRDV2
CACDTFYWGIRSWDTRQMFF
>TRDJ1|20|TRDV1
CALGEPSFSMNPFDTDKLIF
>TRDJ3|20|TRDV2
CACDKVLGDGYSWDTRQMFF
>TRDJ1|22|TRDV1
CALGDPSSYLPTWGIRTDKLIF
>TRDJ3|19|TRDV2
CACDSVLGGSSWDTRQMFF
>TRDJ3|19|TRDV2
CACDTVLGDTRWDTRQMFF
>TRDJ3|18|TRDV2
CACDTLTSTGDTTRQMFF
>TRDJ2|15|TRDV2
CACDSLGGSTAQLFF
>TRDJ1|17|TRDV3
CASDTHWGQRYTDKLIF
>TRDJ3|18|TRDV2
CACDVLGVSSWDTRQMFF
>TRDJ2|21|TRDV1
CALGEPPQGDWGRALTAQLFF
>TRDJ2|18|TRDV2
CACDTVGTYTSLTAQLFF
>TRDJ3|23|TRDV1
CALGGPLGERSSSRSWDTRQMFF
>TRDJ3|22|TRDV2
CACDTEGGDPLNSSWDTRQMFF
>TRDJ1|17|TRDV1
CALGELTGDTRTDKLIF
>TRDJ1|17|TRDV1
CALGEPSHRQYADKLIF
>TRDJ1|19|TRDV1
CALGELPERYTPRTDKLIF
>TRDJ2|18|TRDV2
CACDTAWGHKALTAQLFF
>TRDJ3|17|TRDV2
CACDRLGDSWDTRQMFF
>TRDJ1|17|TRDV1
CALGGSFLGPATDKLIF